A selection of T cell receptor beta chains follows, all from one sample in a study of breast tumors, draining lymph nodes, adjacent tissues. TCRdb processed the multiplex PCR reads anew with MiXCR; each CDR3 protein has one entry. The sample carries around 300,000 distinct CDR3 sequences, over 30% recorded once. Specimen: axillary lymph node tissue. Source of these receptors: a female donor with breast cancer. Some clones in this sample may be carry-over from other donors' samples. CDR3s include the opening cysteine and the closing phenylalanine or tryptophan. D genes are given only for firm matches. Size values are once, few and many counts, or a class for expanded clones, and some rows have none.

J: TRBJ1-5; D: -; size: many; V: TRBV19; CDR3: CASTKNLEGLGQPQHF; DNA: TGTGCCAGTACGAAGAACCTTGAGGGGCTAGGTCAGCCCCAGCATTTT
J: TRBJ2-5; D: TRBD2; size: -; V: TRBV12-5; CDR3: CASGLGGGETQYF; DNA: TGTGCTAGTGGTTTGGGGGGGGGGGAGACCCAGTACTTC
J: TRBJ2-7; D: TRBD2; size: -; V: TRBV6-2/TRBV6-3; CDR3: CASSSLLALAGGGSYEQYF; DNA: TGTGCCAGCAGTTCCCTCCTGGCCCTAGCGGGGGGGGGCTCCTACGAGCAGTACTTC
J: TRBJ2-1; D: -; size: many; V: TRBV10-2; CDR3: CASAFGGKHEQFF; DNA: TGCGCCAGCGCCTTTGGCGGGAAGCATGAGCAGTTCTTC
J: TRBJ1-3; D: -; size: many; V: TRBV19; CDR3: CATRTASGNTIYF; DNA: TGTGCCACCAGGACAGCTTCTGGAAACACCATATATTTT
J: TRBJ2-5; D: -; size: -; V: TRBV13; CDR3: CASGLRVQETQYF; DNA: TGTGCCAGCGGCTTACGGGTTCAAGAGACCCAGTACTTC
J: TRBJ2-5; D: -; size: many; V: TRBV4-1; CDR3: CASSQGFTDSTQYF; DNA: TGCGCCAGCAGCCAAGGGTTTACGGATTCGACCCAGTACTTC
J: TRBJ2-7; D: TRBD1; size: many; V: TRBV19; CDR3: CASSINPGQGGEQYF; DNA: TGTGCCAGTAGTATTAATCCGGGACAGGGGGGCGAGCAGTACTTC
J: TRBJ1-4; D: -; size: many; V: TRBV3-1; CDR3: CASSPGLGELFF; DNA: TGTGCCAGCAGCCCTGGGCTTGGAGAACTGTTTTTT
J: TRBJ1-2; D: -; size: -; V: TRBV29-1; CDR3: CSPGTPLYGYTF; DNA: TGCAGCCCTGGGACACCACTTTATGGCTACACCTTC
J: TRBJ2-3; D: TRBD2; size: many; V: TRBV5-1; CDR3: CASSFGGRRGDTQYF; DNA: TGCGCCAGCAGCTTTGGCGGGAGAAGGGGAGATACGCAGTATTTT
J: TRBJ2-5; D: -; size: -; V: TRBV12-3/TRBV12-4; CDR3: CASSFAGPRQETQYF; DNA: TGTGCCAGCAGTTTCGCGGGACCGAGACAAGAGACCCAGTACTTC
J: TRBJ2-2; D: -; size: many; V: TRBV5-1; CDR3: CASSLRVNTGELFF; DNA: TGCGCCAGCAGCTTAAGGGTTAACACCGGGGAGCTGTTTTTT
J: TRBJ2-5; D: -; size: many; V: TRBV19; CDR3: CASATGDEETQYF; DNA: TGTGCCAGTGCGACGGGAGACGAGGAGACCCAGTACTTC
J: TRBJ2-5; D: TRBD1; size: -; V: TRBV20-1; CDR3: CSAPGQGEVETQYF; DNA: TGCAGTGCACCCGGACAGGGGGAAGTTGAGACCCAGTACTTC
J: TRBJ1-2; D: -; size: -; V: TRBV15; CDR3: CATSIDGGPGTF; DNA: TGTGCCACCAGCATAGATGGAGGCCCGGGGACCTTC
J: TRBJ2-1; D: -; size: -; V: TRBV7-6; CDR3: CASSSIGAVGAYSEQFF; DNA: TGTGCCAGCAGCTCGATAGGGGCTGTAGGGGCCTACAGTGAGCAGTTCTTC
J: TRBJ2-1; D: -; size: -; V: TRBV7-8; CDR3: CASSFRGGGYNEQFF; DNA: TGTGCCAGCAGCTTTCGGGGAGGGGGTTACAATGAGCAGTTCTTC
J: TRBJ2-2; D: -; size: -; V: TRBV28; CDR3: CASSPWERNTGELFF; DNA: TGTGCCAGCAGTCCTTGGGAGCGGAACACCGGGGAGCTGTTTTTT
J: TRBJ2-2; D: TRBD2; size: many; V: TRBV15; CDR3: CATSRETLAGVGGELFF; DNA: TGTGCCACCAGCAGAGAAACCCTAGCGGGAGTGGGCGGGGAGCTGTTTTTT
J: TRBJ2-1; D: -; size: many; V: TRBV11-3; CDR3: CASSLSSGSYNEQFF; DNA: TGTGCCAGCAGCTTATCGAGCGGGTCCTACAATGAGCAGTTCTTC
J: TRBJ1-2; D: TRBD1; size: -; V: TRBV7-6; CDR3: CASSPTDRAGDTF; DNA: TGTGCCAGCAGCCCAACGGACAGGGCTGGAGACACCTTC
J: TRBJ2-5; D: -; size: many; V: TRBV12-3/TRBV12-4; CDR3: CASSLGVGSGEEETQYF; DNA: TGTGCCAGCAGTTTAGGTGTCGGTTCGGGAGAAGAGGAGACCCAGTACTTC
J: TRBJ2-5; D: -; size: -; V: TRBV11-3; CDR3: CASSLDAGRETQYF; DNA: TGTGCCAGCAGCTTAGATGCGGGGCGGGAGACCCAGTACTTC
J: TRBJ1-6; D: -; size: many; V: TRBV2; CDR3: CASSRAFRENSPLHF; DNA: TGTGCCAGCAGCCGGGCTTTTCGGGAGAATTCACCCCTCCACTTT
J: TRBJ2-7; D: -; size: many; V: TRBV7-2; CDR3: CASSLPPSYEQYF; DNA: TGTGCCAGCAGCTTACCCCCGTCCTACGAGCAGTACTTC
J: TRBJ2-2; D: -; size: -; V: TRBV4-1; CDR3: CASSQEIIGVMNAGELFF; DNA: TGCGCCAGCAGCCAAGAAATAATAGGGGTGATGAACGCCGGGGAGCTATTTTTT
J: TRBJ2-2; D: -; size: once; V: TRBV18; CDR3: CASSPPARSNTGELFF; DNA: TGTGCCAGCTCACCACCCGCGAGGTCGAACACCGGGGAGCTGTTTTTT
J: TRBJ2-3; D: TRBD2; size: many; V: TRBV15; CDR3: CATSRDRGASGSFTQYF; DNA: TGTGCCACCAGCAGAGATCGCGGGGCTAGCGGTTCGTTTACGCAGTATTTT